What follows is one T cell receptor beta chain and its context. Each CDR3 protein gets one entry after TCRdb re-called the reads with MiXCR. The sample gives around 440,000 distinct CDR3 sequences, over 9% of which show up once; roughly 10% is in the top ten. The entry originates in a study of T cell repertoires in cytomegalovirus infection. Trimming left V 2 bases short and J 2 bases short, with 11 bases between. Germline CDR1 and CDR2: LNHDA and SQIVND (reference sequence). The CDR3 is 15 amino acids. The V call is TRBV19, the J call TRBJ2-3; tentative D call: TRBD1 (6 bases). The source is a human donor in good health (CMV status not recorded). Some clones in this sample may be carry-over from other donors' samples. Sequencing used PBMCs. The DNA of the CDR3 is TGTGCCAGTAGTATATACTGGGGGCCCACAGATACGCAGTATTTT. Its protein is CASSIYWGPTDTQYF.